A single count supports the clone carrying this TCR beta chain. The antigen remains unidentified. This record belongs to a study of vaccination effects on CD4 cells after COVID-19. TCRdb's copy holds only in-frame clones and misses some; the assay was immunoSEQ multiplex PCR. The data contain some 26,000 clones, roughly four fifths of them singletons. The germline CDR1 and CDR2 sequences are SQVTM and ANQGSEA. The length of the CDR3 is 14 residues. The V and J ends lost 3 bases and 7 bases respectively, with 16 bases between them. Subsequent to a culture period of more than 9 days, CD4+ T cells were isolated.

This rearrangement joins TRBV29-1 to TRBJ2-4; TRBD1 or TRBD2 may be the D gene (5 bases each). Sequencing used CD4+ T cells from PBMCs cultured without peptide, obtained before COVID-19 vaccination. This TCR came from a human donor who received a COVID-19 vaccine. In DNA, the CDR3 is TGCAGCGTTGAGCCTTTGAGAGGGGAGAACATTCAGTACTTC. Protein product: CSVEPLRGENIQYF.